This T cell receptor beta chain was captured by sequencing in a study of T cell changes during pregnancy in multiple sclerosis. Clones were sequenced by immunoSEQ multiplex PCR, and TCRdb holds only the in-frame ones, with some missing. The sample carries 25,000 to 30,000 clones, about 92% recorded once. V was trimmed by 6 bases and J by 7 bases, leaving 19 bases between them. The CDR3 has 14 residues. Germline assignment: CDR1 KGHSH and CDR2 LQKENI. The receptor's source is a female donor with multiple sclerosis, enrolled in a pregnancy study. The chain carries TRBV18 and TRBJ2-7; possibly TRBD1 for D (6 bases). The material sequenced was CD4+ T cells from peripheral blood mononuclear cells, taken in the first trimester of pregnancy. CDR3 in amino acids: CASSTGITPGEQYF. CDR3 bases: TGTGCCAGCTCTACAGGGATTACCCCCGGTGAGCAGTACTTC. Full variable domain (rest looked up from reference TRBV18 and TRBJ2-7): NAGVMQNPRHLVRRRGQEARLRCSPMKGHSHVYWYRQLPEEGLKFMVYLQKENIIDESGMPKERFSAEFPKEGPSILRIQQVVRGDSAAYFCASSTGITPGEQYFGPGTRLTVT.